This TCR beta chain is drawn from a study of T cells and Merkel cell carcinoma outcomes. Profiled with immunoSEQ multiplex PCR; TCRdb holds only in-frame clones, not every one. The sample carries about 15,000 clones, 75% to 90% recorded once. V shed 0 bases, J shed 6 bases, and the junction held 5 bases outside the gene matches. Germline V gene sequence: CDR1 SGHNT, CDR2 YYREEE (reference sequence). The CDR3 is 16 residues long. The TCR comes from a human donor with Merkel cell carcinoma. The chain couples TRBV5-4 to TRBJ1-4; 10 nucleotides agree with TRBD1. The sequenced sample was tumor tissue from Merkel cell carcinoma. The CDR3 DNA follows: TGTGCCAGCAGCTTGGAATCCGGGACAGGGGATGAAAAACTGTTTTTT. Translating gives CASSLESGTGDEKLFF. Full variable domain (rest looked up from reference TRBV5-4 and TRBJ1-4): ETGVTQSPTHLIKTRGQQVTLRCSSQSGHNTVSWYQQALGQGPQFIFQYYREEENGRGNFPPRFSGLQFPNYSSELNVNALELDDSALYLCASSLESGTGDEKLFFGSGTQLSVL.